This T cell receptor (beta chain) derives from a study of blood T cell repertoires in COVID-19. Whole-study context: Acute and convalescent COVID-19 samples came from the United States, Italy and Spain. T cells, B-cell-depleted T cells, or PBMCs provided the cDNA or gDNA that served as material.

Only in-frame clones appear in the TCRdb table, and some are missing; sequencing was by immunoSEQ multiplex PCR. The sample records tens of thousands of clones, approximately 86% being singletons. Deletions cut 3 bases from V and 6 bases from J, with 12 bases between. The CDR3 sequence is 14 residues long. Looked up from germline, CDR1 is SNHLY and CDR2 is FYNNEI. The specimen sequenced was peripheral blood. This TCR was sampled from a man aged 50-59 years with acute or convalescent COVID-19. V usage is TRBV2 and J usage is TRBJ2-1; tentatively, D is TRBD2 (6 bases). The CDR3 DNA reads as TGTGCCAGCAGTGAGAGCGGGTATTTCAATGAGCAGTTCTTC. Residues: CASSESGYFNEQFF.